This T cell receptor beta chain was profiled in a study of identical twins. Germline CDR1 is MGHRA and CDR2 is YSYEKL. The CDR3 is 14 amino acids. With 7 bases removed from V and 2 bases from J, the gap between germline ends came to 12 bases. Many counts were recorded for this clonotype. A single record per CDR3 protein comes from TCRdb applying MiXCR to the 5' RACE reads. The sample lists around 480,000 distinct CDR3 sequences; roughly an eighth were seen once. This sample was shared with a second study, whose subject was yellow fever vaccine responses in identical twins.

The sequence was collected from a woman aged 18-35 years in good health. What was sequenced was CD4+ T cells sorted from blood. The chain combines TRBV4-1 with TRBJ1-5; maybe TRBD1 (5 bases). The CDR3 spells CASKGPRGNQPQHF. The CDR3 region has the DNA TGCGCCAGCAAGGGGCCTCGGGGCAATCAGCCCCAGCATTTT.